This TCR beta chain was sequenced for a study of blood T cell repertoires in COVID-19. Study-wide context: Sites in the United States, Italy and Spain provided acute and convalescent COVID-19 samples.

Original analysis: Amplification from reference gene primers served as the basis for estimated nucleated cell counts. TCRdb's table, derived via immunoSEQ multiplex PCR, lists solely in-frame clones and lacks some. The V and J calls and the clone size are those of that table, but D and trimming were determined from the DNA. Here the sample spans approximately 150,000 clones, 70% to 90% being singletons. The CDR3 covers 14 residues. Trimming shortened V by 5 bases and J by 7 bases, and 15 bases separated the two germline ends. Germline loops: CDR1 SGHTA, CDR2 FQGNSA. The chain employs TRBV7-2 and TRBJ1-5; D unresolved. This receptor was identified in a man aged 65-85 years with acute or convalescent COVID-19. The sample taken for sequencing was peripheral blood. The CDR3, as DNA: TGTGCCAGCAGCGAAGACAATTTCGGCCAGCCCCAGCATTTT. It specifies CASSEDNFGQPQHF.